The subject of this entry is one T cell receptor (beta chain). Collection of an approximately 2.5 ml blood sample took place per donor. The quantity of total RNA per TCR library was 3500 ng. No DNA is given; TCRdb re-called the 5' RACE reads and lists each CDR3 protein once. In total, the table holds more than 300,000 distinct CDR3 sequences. The CDR3 is 12 residues long. Germline V gene data show CDR1 as SGHTA and CDR2 as FQGNSA. This sample is part of a study of monozygotic twins with inflammatory bowel disease. What was sequenced was blood. This receptor was obtained from a human donor with ulcerative colitis or Crohn's disease, or a healthy co-twin of an affected twin (not recorded which). The gene calls are TRBV7-2 and TRBJ1-2. The CDR3 here is CASSLGRAGYTF.